The present TCR beta chain was sequenced within a study of sequential checkpoint blockade in melanoma (dated by TCRdb to about 2019). About the full investigation: Patients were randomized 1:1 to first-line nivolumab followed by ipilimumab (arm A) or ipilimumab followed by nivolumab (arm B). Maintenance nivolumab was given following each of the two trial sequences. The investigation overall reported the following: Larger, independent patient cohorts are needed to validate the response-prediction model that combines TCR metrics and mutation burden.

This specimen's treatment or condition label, per the study, means: randomized to nivolumab then ipilimumab (arm A) or the reverse (arm B). None of the trial patients had been given prior DNA-damaging chemotherapy. A FACS Aria II flow cytometer was used to sort live CD3+CD8+ cells that were negative for CD19 and CD56 from thawed PBMCs. Samples came from patients with melanoma in CheckMate 064, a randomized, open-label phase II trial of sequential checkpoint blockade. Peripheral blood mononuclear cells were obtained through leukapheresis, purified using Ficoll-Paque, and frozen in human serum containing around 9.6% DMSO. Right after sorting, the blood CD3+CD8+ cells were verified to be >95% pure, and DNA extraction followed. The immunoSEQ Assay was used to immunosequence TCRbeta CDR3 regions from genomic DNA. Before high-throughput sequencing, the genomic DNA was amplified using bias-controlled multiplex PCR. The paper's data handling went like this. To quantify the absolute abundance of each unique TCRbeta CDR3 region, the sequences were collapsed and filtered. Clonality, defined as 1 minus Pielou's evenness, was calculated using only productive rearrangements. Clones with significantly greater frequencies in on-treatment versus baseline samples were identified using a previously published method. Imported from immuneACCESS, the table was reduced by TCRdb to in-frame sequences with V and J called. These copies leave out some clones; in studies compared against another copy, an unresolved V gene accounts for under half, and the cause of the remainder is not known. V, J and clone size are those of that table, while D and trimming were read from the DNA. The sample contains roughly 30,000 clones, about 88% of them found a single time. Around a fifth of the sample is in the top ten clones.

For this clone: This clone's antigen is unknown. Base qualities are not recorded, but no much larger clone differs from it by a single base.

Trimming costs V 7 bases and J 1 base, and their ends lie 14 bases apart. The CDR3 runs 15 amino acids, cysteine and phenylalanine included. The sequence is cut down to CDR3 DNA, 45 bases in frame from base 1. From the germline V gene (reference sequence), CDR1 is MNHEY and CDR2 is SMNVEV. Recombination joined TRBV27 with TRBJ2-1, with no confidently assigned D gene. The sequencing used CD8+ T cells sorted from blood (inferred from file names), collected from a patient given nivolumab and ipilimumab in sequence. This clonotype was obtained from a human donor with melanoma. CDR3 region: CASTPGGYSYNEQFF. The nucleotide sequence reads TGTGCCAGCACCCCAGGTGGCTATTCCTACAATGAGCAGTTCTTC.